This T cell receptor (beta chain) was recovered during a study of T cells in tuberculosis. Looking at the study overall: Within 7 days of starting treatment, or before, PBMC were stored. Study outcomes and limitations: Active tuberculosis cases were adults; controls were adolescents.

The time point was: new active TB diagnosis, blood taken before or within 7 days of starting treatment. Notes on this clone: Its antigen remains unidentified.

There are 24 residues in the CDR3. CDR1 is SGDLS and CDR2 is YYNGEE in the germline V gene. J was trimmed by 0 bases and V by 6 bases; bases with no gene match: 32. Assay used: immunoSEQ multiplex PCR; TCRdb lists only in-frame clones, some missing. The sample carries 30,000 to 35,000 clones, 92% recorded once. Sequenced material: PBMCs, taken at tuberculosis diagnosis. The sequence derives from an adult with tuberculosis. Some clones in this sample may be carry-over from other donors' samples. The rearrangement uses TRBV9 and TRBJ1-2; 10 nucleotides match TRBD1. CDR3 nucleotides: TGTGCCAGCATCCCCAATGGGGTTGGGCGGACAGGGGGGCGCGCCCCCGAAGCTAACTATGGCTACACCTTC. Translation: CASIPNGVGRTGGRAPEANYGYTF. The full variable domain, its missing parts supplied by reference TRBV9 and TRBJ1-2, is DSGVTQTPKHLITATGQRVTLRCSPRSGDLSVYWYQQSLDQGLQFLIQYYNGEERAKGNILERFSAQQFPDLHSELNLSSLELGDSALYFCASIPNGVGRTGGRAPEANYGYTFGSGTRLTVV.